Below, 20 T cell receptor beta chains from the same sample are listed, as sequenced in a study of shared clonotypes between healthy human individuals. Libraries were prepared by immunoSEQ multiplex PCR; TCRdb keeps only in-frame clonotypes and omits some of them. The sample lists a few million clones; around 93% were seen once. Sequencing was done on a sample of naive CD4+ T cells from PBMCs. The subset: CD45RA+ positively selected. These receptors all come from a man between 18 and 35 years old in good health. Some clones in this sample may be carry-over from other donors' samples.

The chain joins TRBV7-2 to TRBJ2-5; D unclear. CDR1 and CDR2 (germline): SGHTA, FQGNSA. The CDR3 is made up of 13 amino acids. Trimming pared 2 bases from V and 2 bases from J, leaving 6 bases between. CDR3 nucleotides: TGTGCCAGCAGCTTACCAGAACAAGAGACCCAGTACTTC. This encodes CASSLPEQETQYF.

To note about this clone: One end of the junction does not line up with germline, which may come from a read error. The chain carries TRBV7-3 and TRBJ2-2; D gene unclear. The V gene's germline CDR1 is SGHTA and CDR2 FQGTGA. The CDR3 is 11 residues long. The DNA of the CDR3 is TGTGCCAGCAGCTCATCCGGGCAGCTGTTTTTT. Translated, it gives CASSSSGQLFF.

This clone was picked up a small number of times. The rearrangement links TRBV6-4 to TRBJ1-1, with D tentatively TRBD1 (5 bases). Trimming left V 4 bases short and J 4 bases short, with 10 bases between. Germline lookup yields CDR1 MRHNA and CDR2 SNTAGT. The CDR3 sequence is 13 residues long. CDR3 sequence: CASSVTGGTEAFF. In DNA, the CDR3 is TGTGCCAGCAGTGTAACGGGGGGCACTGAAGCTTTCTTT.

The CDR3 sequence: CASRTTGSNEKLFF. The DNA for the CDR3 is TGTGCCAGCAGAACGACAGGGAGTAATGAAAAACTGTTTTTT. The gene calls are TRBV7-2 and TRBJ1-4; 7 bases line up with TRBD1. CDR1 SGHTA and CDR2 FQGNSA come from the germline V gene. The CDR3 length is 14 residues. Germline trimming cut 6 bases from V and 4 bases from J; bases unmatched to any gene: 5.

In its sample, this clone was seen once. The gene calls are TRBV25-1 and TRBJ2-7; 10 bases map to TRBD1. The ends lost 4 bases at V and 6 bases at J; junction bases unmatched: 9. Germline V lookup: CDR1 MGHDK, CDR2 SYGVNS. This CDR3 region has 15 residues. Here the CDR3 reads CASSAPRDRGCEQYF. In DNA form, the CDR3 reads TGTGCCAGCAGTGCACCGCGGGACAGGGGCTGCGAGCAGTACTTC.

The V and J genes are TRBV5-1 and TRBJ2-7; D perhaps matches TRBD1 (5 bases). Germline V gene data show CDR1 as SGHRS and CDR2 as YFSETQ. The CDR3 has 14 amino acids. V lost 4 bases and J lost 3, with 14 bases in between. This chain's CDR3 is CASSRPDIVYEQYF. CDR3 bases: TGCGCCAGCAGCCGCCCGGACATCGTCTACGAGCAGTACTTC.

The chain combines TRBV9 with TRBJ2-1, with D possibly being TRBD1 or TRBD2 (5 bases each). The CDR3 extends over 15 amino acids. Deletions cut 2 bases from V and 6 bases from J, with 15 bases between. Per the germline V gene, CDR1 is SGDLS and CDR2 is YYNGEE. The CDR3 nucleotides read TGTGCCAGCAGCGTTAGCTATTGGGGGAGCAATGAGCAGTTCTTC. This gives the protein CASSVSYWGSNEQFF.

The rearrangement joins TRBV18 to TRBJ2-7, with D possibly being TRBD1 (5 bases). The CDR3 runs 16 residues. The germline V gene has CDR1 KGHSH and CDR2 LQKENI. V lost 3 bases to trimming and J lost 0 bases, with 15 bases between them. The CDR3 sequence is CASSPQGSLFSYEQYF. The CDR3, as DNA: TGTGCCAGCTCACCCCAGGGTTCCCTATTCTCCTACGAGCAGTACTTC.

This rearrangement joins TRBV7-2 to TRBJ2-3, with TRBD2 identical over 11 bases. V dropped 1 base and J dropped 5; count of bases not matched to a gene: 5. Looked up from germline, CDR1 is SGHTA and CDR2 is FQGNSA. The CDR3 length is 16 residues. The CDR3 loop reads CASSLVAGGVVDTQYF. The DNA of the CDR3 is TGTGCCAGCAGCTTAGTAGCGGGAGGGGTGGTAGATACGCAGTATTTT.

This clone was counted a few times. This chain connects TRBV19 to TRBJ1-1, with D possibly matching TRBD1 (5 bases). Germline CDR1 LNHDA, CDR2 SQIVND (reference sequence). V lost 5 bases, J lost 5 bases, and 18 bases lay in between. The CDR3 totals 15 residues. The CDR3 nucleotides are TGTGCCAGTAGTGAAAGGGACGGCCGAGTGACTGAAGCTTTCTTT. Protein: CASSERDGRVTEAFF.

CDR3 in amino acids: CASSPRDRLAGGARGGQYF. CDR3 sequence (DNA): TGTGCCAGCAGTCCCCGAGATAGACTAGCGGGGGGGGCCCGCGGGGGCCAGTACTTC. This chain uses TRBV27 with TRBJ2-5; 14 nucleotides agree with TRBD2. Germline assignment: CDR1 MNHEY and CDR2 SMNVEV (reference sequence). The CDR3 is 19 residues long. Trimming at V came to 5 bases and at J to 10 bases, leaving 21 bases not matched to a gene.

This clone occurred once. The chain is built from TRBV5-8 and TRBJ2-7, with 8 bases identical to TRBD1. J lost 6 bases, V lost 0 bases, and 14 bases had no gene match. There are 17 residues in the CDR3. Germline values: CDR1 SGHTS, CDR2 YDEGEE. CDR3 in DNA: TGTGCCAGCAGCTTGGTGGTAGTTAGGACAGGGCGAAGCGAGCAGTACTTC. Its protein is CASSLVVVRTGRSEQYF.

J is TRBJ2-1 and V is TRBV5-1, with 13 bases identical to TRBD2. From germline, CDR1 is SGHRS and CDR2 YFSETQ. The CDR3 is 16 amino acids. The junction had 5 bases not matched to a gene; V was cut back by 4 bases and J by 4 bases. DNA of the CDR3: TGCGCCAGCAGCGCCCGGACTAGCGGGGGATACAATGAGCAGTTCTTC. Protein product: CASSARTSGGYNEQFF.

The rearrangement links TRBV27 to TRBJ2-1; 12 bases agree with TRBD2. The trim removed 5 bases at V and 8 bases at J, leaving 7 bases unmatched. CDR3 length: 15 residues. CDR1 MNHEY and CDR2 SMNVEV come from the germline V gene (reference sequence). The DNA of the CDR3 is TGTGCCAGCAGTACACCTAGCGGGAGGGACGATGAGCAGTTCTTC. It specifies CASSTPSGRDDEQFF.

The CDR3 bases are TGTGCCAGCAGCTCCAGACTAGCGGAAACAGATACGCAGTATTTT. It translates to CASSSRLAETDTQYF. The chain employs TRBV7-9 and TRBJ2-3; 9 bases align to TRBD2. This CDR3 spans 15 amino acids. The J segment lost 3 bases and the V segment lost 4 bases, leaving 5 bases of the junction unmatched. CDR1 SEHNR and CDR2 FQNEAQ come from the germline V gene (reference sequence).

J is TRBJ1-5 and V is TRBV16; D unresolved. V lost 4 bases to trimming and J lost 7 bases, with 17 bases between them. Germline CDR1 reads KGHSY; CDR2 reads FQNENV. CDR3 length: 15 residues. CDR3 sequence: CASSRTGRGIQPQHF. In DNA form, the CDR3 reads TGTGCCAGCAGCCGGACGGGTCGAGGGATCCAGCCCCAGCATTTT.

This clone occurred once. The rearrangement joins TRBV9 to TRBJ2-7; 9 bases align to TRBD2. The CDR3 loop spans 15 amino acids. Germline CDR1 is SGDLS and CDR2 is YYNGEE. The V segment lost 0 bases and the J segment 2 bases; nucleotides outside the gene matches: 3. The CDR3 DNA follows: TGTGCCAGCAGCGTAGGAGCTAGCGGGGCCTACGAGCAGTACTTC. It specifies CASSVGASGAYEQYF.

The gene calls are TRBV10-2 and TRBJ1-5; 7 bases are a match to TRBD1. J lost 4 bases, V lost 5 bases, and 5 bases had no gene match. CDR3 length: 14 amino acids. The germline V gene encodes CDR1 WSHSY and CDR2 SAAADI. CDR3 coding DNA: TGCGCCAGCAGTCCCGGGACAGTTAATCAGCCCCAGCATTTT. It is translated as CASSPGTVNQPQHF.

As to this clone: Other DNA sequences in the sample encode the same CDR3. V usage is TRBV6-6 and J usage is TRBJ1-2; unclear D gene. Trimming removed 2 bases from V and 2 bases from J, with 6 bases in between. CDR1 and CDR2 from the germline V gene are MNHNY and SVGAGI (reference sequence). CDR3 length: 13 amino acids. The DNA of the CDR3 is TGTGCCAGCAGTTACCGGCCGAACTATGGCTACACCTTC. Residues: CASSYRPNYGYTF.

The V and J genes are TRBV6-1 and TRBJ2-4; D not resolved. Per germline, CDR1 MNHNS and CDR2 SASEGT. The CDR3 contains 13 residues. Trimming removed 4 bases at V and 4 bases at J, with 8 bases between. The chain's CDR3 is CASSVEIKNIQYF. The DNA of the CDR3 is TGTGCCAGCAGTGTCGAGATTAAAAACATTCAGTACTTC.